This T cell receptor beta chain derives from a study of cytomegalovirus exposure and HLA in healthy donors. Study observations and caveats: Analysis was carried out at a later point, and it linked a missense DCLRE1C variant to TCR beta V- and J-gene trimming. The study recorded 160 or so TCR beta chains that were cytomegalovirus-associated.

About this clone itself: Antigen: not known.

PCR used 60 Vbeta primers and 13 Jbeta primers. Repertoires were generated with immunoSEQ multiplex PCR, while TCRdb's copy carries only in-frame clones and drops some. The table records roughly 180,000 clones, about four fifths of them present only once. The CDR3 loop spans 15 amino acids. Sequenced material: PBMCs. V is TRBV21-1 and J is TRBJ2-2; the D call of TRBD1 is as the table states it, not checked on the DNA. TRBV21-1 represents a pseudogene. The origin of this receptor is a young woman in good health and CMV-seronegative. This CDR3 reads CASSSRDRGRRELFF. For the CDR3, the DNA is TGTGCCAGCAGTAGCCGGGACAGGGGACGGCGGGAGCTGTTTTTT.